This T cell receptor beta chain was sequenced for a study of blood T cells in healthy people across ages. PCR was performed a second time for roughly 7 to 11 cycles using a sample-barcoded 5' primer and a J-beta primer mix. TCRdb re-called the 5' RACE reads with MiXCR, one entry per CDR3 protein. The sample has over 500,000 distinct CDR3 sequences, roughly half seen once. Germline lookup yields CDR1 SGHRS and CDR2 YFSETQ. This CDR3 spans 18 amino acids. The ends were cut back, 0 bases at V and 4 bases at J, with 22 bases in the middle. Note on this clonotype: The target antigen is unknown.

Study conclusions and caveats: Per million T cells, TCR beta diversity dropped roughly linearly as age increased.

The TCR originated in an elderly woman in good health. The chain links TRBV5-1 to TRBJ1-1; D may be TRBD1 (5 bases). The specimen was blood. The CDR3 DNA reads TGCGCCAGCAGCTTGGCCGAGCATCGGTTGGGGGAGAGCACTGAAGCTTTCTTT. This codes for CASSLAEHRLGESTEAFF.